The source of this TCR beta chain is a study of persistence of HIV-infected CD4 T cells. V shed 7 bases and J 4 bases; nucleotides not matched to a gene: 9. Germline lookup yields CDR1 SGHRS and CDR2 YFSETQ. This CDR3 spans 14 amino acids. The libraries were made with immunoSEQ version 4 in survey mode. TCRdb keeps only in-frame clones here, not all; method: immunoSEQ multiplex PCR. The data hold approximately 6,800 clones, with about four fifths observed a single time. This clone has more than one count but fewer than ten. Its antigen is undetermined. Stimulation used 10 ug/mL lysate from CMV-infected fibroblasts. Responding CD4+ T cells were sorted by upregulation of both CD40 ligand and CD69.

The chain is built from TRBV5-1 and TRBJ1-2, with 8 bases matching TRBD1. This sequence originates from an adult woman with HIV who was CMV-seropositive. The sample was CD4+ T cells sorted from PBMCs after approximately 18-hour stimulation, taken from a patient who received antiretroviral therapy. The CDR3 loop reads CASSTTGDGYGYTF. The DNA for the CDR3 is TGCGCCAGCTCCACGACAGGGGACGGCTATGGCTACACCTTC.